This TCR beta chain stems from a study of T-cell memory formation after mild COVID-19. Whole-study context: Largely donor-specific sequence clusters came from two donors.

As for this clonotype: Antigen unknown.

TCRdb redid the calling of the 5' RACE reads with MiXCR, one entry per CDR3 protein. The table includes tens of thousands of distinct CDR3 sequences, roughly 8% detected once. General study findings and limits: Day 37-peaking second-wave clones had unconfirmed SARS-CoV-2 specificity. Later expanders leaned toward CD4+, whereas clones contracting from day 15 to 85 were balanced CD4/CD8.

This sequence originates from a man aged 18 to 29 who had mild COVID-19 (a few samples of this study predate the infection). Cell type and time point are not known. The sample taken for sequencing was PBMCs or a T cell subset sorted from them (not recorded which).

CDR3 DNA sequence: TGTGCCAGCACCCAGAGGAGCGGGGGGGCTGGCACCGGGGAGCTGTTTTTT. This sequence encodes CASTQRSGGAGTGELFF. V usage is TRBV6-6 and J usage is TRBJ2-2; 10 positions match TRBD2. CDR1 MNHNY and CDR2 SVGAGI come from the germline V gene (reference sequence). J lost 4 bases, V lost 7 bases, and 12 bases had no gene match. The CDR3 is made up of 17 amino acids.